The T cell receptor (beta chain) under discussion was sequenced for a study of human T cells and chemical hapten exposure. For the study at large: The scalp of each patient received a weekly diphenylcyclopropenone dose for the full roughly 25-week study. Diagnoses of alopecia areata, totalis or universalis occurred in mostly female patients.

This clonotype has at least ten counts. TCRdb redid the calling of the RACE reads with MiXCR, one entry per CDR3 protein. The sample has around 380,000 distinct CDR3 sequences, nearly 5% seen once; the top ten hold under 3%. The length of the CDR3 is 15 residues. Germline assignment: CDR1 LGHDT and CDR2 YNNKEL (reference sequence). V lost 3 bases, J lost 8 bases, and 19 bases lay in between. Noted time point: patch test 1, 2 weeks after DPC sensitization. Treatment specified: therapeutic diphenylcyclopropenone sensitization with weekly scalp DPC. Extraction of total RNA was performed on unfractionated whole blood.

The clonotype originates from a woman aged 50 to 60 with alopecia areata. Some clones in this sample may be carry-over from other donors' samples. The starting material was whole blood, obtained in connection with sensitization to the hapten diphenylcyclopropenone (DPC). The chain links TRBV3-1 to TRBJ1-2; the D gene is possibly TRBD1 (5 bases). The CDR3 loop is CASSHRGGAGVGYTF. The CDR3 DNA reads as TGTGCCAGCAGCCACAGAGGCGGGGCCGGAGTGGGCTACACCTTC.